The 32 T cell receptor beta chains below all came from one sample that was sequenced in a study of cytomegalovirus exposure and HLA in healthy donors (dated by TCRdb to 2016 to 2017). Receptors were amplified or captured by the immunoSEQ multiplex PCR assay. A mixture of 60 forward primers for TCR Vbeta segments and 13 reverse primers for TCR Jbeta segments was used in the multiplex PCR. TCRdb limited this immuneACCESS table to in-frame rearrangements with V and J called. A share of clones is missing; checked studies link under half to unresolved V genes, and the rest is unexplained. Present in this sample are 110,000 to 150,000 clones, around 10% of which were seen just once. Together, the top ten hold 1.8% of the sample. The sample comprised PBMCs. These receptors were obtained from a male donor in good health and CMV-seronegative.

This clone was seen more than once but under ten times. A read error may account for a junction end that differs from germline. The identical CDR3 is also encoded by other nucleotide sequences in the sample. The CDR3 DNA follows: TGCGCCAGCAGTGTGGGGACAGGGGACACTGAAGCTTTCTTT. It encodes CASSVGTGDTEAFF. This rearrangement joins TRBV2 to TRBJ1-1, with 10 bases that match TRBD1. CDR1 is SNHLY and CDR2 is FYNNEI in the germline V gene. This CDR3 is built from 14 residues.

In DNA, the CDR3 is TGTGCCAGCAGCGTAGTTGGGGGCGGCGAGCAGTACTTC. Protein: CASSVVGGGEQYF. The rearrangement uses TRBV9 and TRBJ2-7, with TRBD1 as a possible D gene (6 bases). The CDR3 runs 13 residues. V was shortened by 0 bases and J by 6 bases, with 10 bases between the two germline ends. Germline V lookup: CDR1 SGDLS, CDR2 YYNGEE.

This clone was seen only a few times. The genes are TRBV25-1 and TRBJ1-1, with TRBD1 identical over 9 bases. This CDR3 has 16 residues. The J segment lost 3 bases and the V segment lost 6 bases, leaving 11 bases of the junction unmatched. Germline CDR1 and CDR2: MGHDK and SYGVNS. The CDR3 reads CASRGRTGGADTEAFF. CDR3 coding DNA: TGTGCCAGCAGGGGACGTACAGGGGGCGCGGACACTGAAGCTTTCTTT.

This clone was seen just once. J is TRBJ1-1 and V is TRBV9; TRBD1 might be the D (5 bases). The V end was cut by 0 bases, the J end by 0 bases, with 15 bases between. The CDR3 contains 17 residues. The germline CDR1 and CDR2 sequences are SGDLS and YYNGEE. The CDR3 loop reads CASSVGIEGTLNTEAFF. CDR3 coding DNA: TGTGCCAGCAGCGTAGGCATCGAGGGGACTTTGAACACTGAAGCTTTCTTT.

This sequence joins TRBV7-6 and TRBJ1-2, with D unclear. Germline V gene sequence: CDR1 SGHVS, CDR2 FNYEAQ. This CDR3 contains 14 residues. Trimming left V 5 bases short and J 0 bases short, with 10 bases between. CDR3 region: CASSPSGANYGYTF. DNA for the CDR3: TGTGCCAGCAGCCCAAGCGGAGCTAACTATGGCTACACCTTC.

V is TRBV25-1 and J is TRBJ1-4, with 7 bases identical to TRBD1. Germline assignment: CDR1 MGHDK and CDR2 SYGVNS. The V gene end was trimmed by 3 bases and the J gene end by 10 bases; junction bases not matched to a gene: 8. The CDR3 is 14 amino acids. The CDR3 sequence is CASSDSYRGAKLFF. CDR3 in DNA: TGTGCCAGCAGTGATTCGTACAGGGGCGCAAAACTGTTTTTT.

The chain uses TRBV28 and TRBJ2-1, with a weak D call TRBD2 (6 bases). V was clipped by 6 bases and J by 5 bases, with 11 bases between them. The CDR3 extends over 13 amino acids. The germline V gene encodes CDR1 MDHEN and CDR2 SYDVKM. The CDR3 coding sequence is TGTGCCAGCAGCCCCCCGGGGGACAATGAGCAGTTCTTC. It specifies CASSPPGDNEQFF.

V is TRBV30 and J is TRBJ1-2; 7 nucleotides match TRBD1. Losses at the gene ends were 4 bases for V and 8 bases for J; bases not matched to a gene: 7. The CDR3 contains 12 residues. Germline loops: CDR1 GTSNPN, CDR2 SVGIG (reference sequence). The CDR3: CAWIRQGGGYTF. The DNA of the CDR3 is TGTGCCTGGATCAGACAGGGCGGCGGCTACACCTTC. Full variable domain (missing parts from reference TRBV30 and TRBJ1-2): SQTIHQWPATLVQPVGSPLSLECTVEGTSNPNLYWYRQAAGRGLQLLFYSVGIGQISSEVPQNLSASRPQDRQFILSSKKLLLSDSGFYLCAWIRQGGGYTFGSGTRLTVV.

The chain links TRBV6-1 to TRBJ1-1; 7 nucleotides agree with TRBD1. CDR3 size: 15 residues. Trimming at V came to 5 bases and at J to 3 bases, leaving 9 bases not matched to a gene. The germline V gene has CDR1 MNHNS and CDR2 SASEGT. CDR3 sequence (DNA): TGTGCCAGCAGTCTACGGGACAGAGACTACACTGAAGCTTTCTTT. It yields the protein CASSLRDRDYTEAFF.

This clone was observed a few times. The chain uses TRBV28 and TRBJ2-3; TRBD2 agrees at 7 bases. Germline V lookup: CDR1 MDHEN, CDR2 SYDVKM. The CDR3 runs to 16 residues. Trimming removed 4 bases from V and 1 base from J; junction bases left unmatched: 8. The CDR3 DNA is TGTGCCAGCAGTTGGACTTACCGGGAGGGCACAGATACGCAGTATTTT. It yields the protein CASSWTYREGTDTQYF.

The chain's CDR3 is CASSTTTGTGELFF. The CDR3 DNA follows: TGTGCCAGCAGTACCACTACTGGAACCGGGGAGCTGTTTTTT. V gene TRBV6-6 combines with J gene TRBJ2-2, with no clear D. This CDR3 has 14 amino acids. Trimming removed 5 bases at V and 5 bases at J, with 12 bases between. Per the germline V gene, CDR1 is MNHNY and CDR2 is SVGAGI (reference sequence).

This clone has more than one count but fewer than ten. The chain recombines TRBV4-3 with TRBJ2-1, with 7 bases lining up with TRBD1. V gave up 3 bases and J gave up 2 bases; unmatched junction bases: 4. The CDR3 is made up of 15 amino acids. CDR1 and CDR2 (germline): LGHNA, YSLEER. The CDR3 DNA reads as TGCGCCAGCAGCCAGGACAGGACCACCTACAATGAGCAGTTCTTC. Residues: CASSQDRTTYNEQFF.

V and J are TRBV10-3 and TRBJ2-2; 12 positions agree with TRBD2. CDR3 size: 15 residues. Trimming took 6 bases from V and 4 from J; bases not matched to a gene: 3. Looked up from germline, CDR1 is ENHRY and CDR2 is SYGVKD. CDR3 loop: CAISLAGGGTGELFF. CDR3 nucleotide sequence: TGTGCCATCAGCCTAGCGGGAGGGGGCACCGGGGAGCTGTTTTTT.

This chain uses TRBV5-1 with TRBJ2-7; 7 nucleotides align to TRBD2. Trimming at V came to 7 bases and at J to 2 bases, leaving 12 bases not matched to a gene. This CDR3 region has 15 residues. CDR1 and CDR2 from the germline V gene are SGHRS and YFSETQ. CDR3 in amino acids: CASGVGGRVTYEQYF. As DNA, the CDR3 is TGCGCCAGCGGGGTTGGTGGGAGGGTAACCTACGAGCAGTACTTC.

This clone was seen only a few times. This rearrangement joins TRBV14 to TRBJ1-3; D is uncertain. CDR3 length equals 14 residues. Trimming took off 2 bases at V and 1 base at J, with 6 bases between the two ends. Germline values: CDR1 SGHDN, CDR2 FVKESK. The CDR3 protein is CASSQRGSGNTIYF. The CDR3 DNA sequence: TGTGCCAGCAGCCAACGAGGTTCTGGAAACACCATATATTTT.

The chain couples TRBV30 to TRBJ2-3; 11 bases agree with TRBD2. The CDR3 is made up of 15 amino acids. Trimming cost V 8 bases and J 6 bases; bases outside gene matches: 13. Germline V gene data show CDR1 as GTSNPN and CDR2 as SVGIG (reference sequence). The CDR3 DNA reads TGTGCCCGAACTCCGGTCACTAGCGGGAGTGATACGCAGTATTTT. It specifies CARTPVTSGSDTQYF.

The genes are TRBV11-2 and TRBJ1-4; no clear D gene. The CDR3 runs to 12 residues. Trimming took off 5 bases at V and 10 bases at J, with 11 bases between the two ends. The V gene's germline CDR1 is SGHAT and CDR2 FQNNGV. CDR3 in DNA: TGTGCCAGCAGCCTTGCGGATGGAAAACTGTTTTTT. Translation: CASSLADGKLFF.

This clone was observed a few times. V usage is TRBV5-1 and J usage is TRBJ2-1; 13 bases align to TRBD2. Germline V CDR1 and CDR2: SGHRS, YFSETQ. The CDR3 loop spans 14 amino acids. The J segment lost 9 bases and the V segment lost 2 bases, leaving 2 bases of the junction unmatched. The DNA for the CDR3 is TGCGCCAGCAGCTTAACTAGCGGGGGGGTTGAGCAGTTCTTC. It is translated as CASSLTSGGVEQFF.

This chain connects TRBV7-3 to TRBJ2-3, with D maybe TRBD1 (5 bases). The V and J ends lost 1 base and 3 bases respectively, with 11 bases between them. CDR3 size: 15 residues. Germline CDR1 and CDR2: SGHTA and FQGTGA. The DNA for the CDR3 is TGTGCCAGCAGCTTAATAGGGGCTAGTACAGATACGCAGTATTTT. Translation gives CASSLIGASTDTQYF. Complete variable domain (other parts from reference TRBV7-3 and TRBJ2-3): GAGVSQTPSNKVTEKGKYVELRCDPISGHTALYWYRQSLGQGPEFLIYFQGTGAADDSGLPNDRFFAVRPEGSVSTLKIQRTERGDSAVYLCASSLIGASTDTQYFGPGTRLTVL.

The chain recombines TRBV6-4 with TRBJ2-7; 10 bases map to TRBD1. This CDR3 is 14 amino acids long. From germline, CDR1 is MRHNA and CDR2 SNTAGT. Germline trimming cut 5 bases from V and 7 bases from J; bases unmatched to any gene: 8. CDR3 sequence (DNA): TGTGCCAGCAGTCTGACAGGGGGCTTGGGGGAGCAGTACTTC. It codes for CASSLTGGLGEQYF.

This clone was detected only a few times. The rearrangement joins TRBV15 to TRBJ2-7; 10 bases line up with TRBD1. This CDR3 is built from 14 residues. The germline V gene has CDR1 LNHNV and CDR2 YYDKDF (reference sequence). V lost 4 bases, J lost 3 bases, and 3 bases stayed unmatched. CDR3 residues: CATSIRDRGYEQYF. For the CDR3, the DNA is TGTGCCACCAGCATCCGGGACAGGGGCTACGAGCAGTACTTC.

The rearrangement links TRBV2 to TRBJ2-5, with a possible D match to TRBD1 (5 bases). CDR3 size: 13 residues. From germline, CDR1 is SNHLY and CDR2 FYNNEI. Deletions cut 1 base from V and 4 bases from J, with 7 bases between. The CDR3: CASSEGGGETQYF. The CDR3 DNA is TGTGCCAGCAGTGAAGGGGGCGGAGAGACCCAGTACTTC.

This clone was counted a few times. The rearrangement links TRBV7-2 to TRBJ2-2; 7 nucleotides agree with TRBD2. J gave up 5 bases and V 1 base, and 1 base lay outside the gene matches. The CDR3 sequence is 14 residues long. Germline lookup yields CDR1 SGHTA and CDR2 FQGNSA. CDR3: CASSLGDYTGELFF. CDR3 nucleotide sequence: TGTGCCAGCAGCTTAGGGGACTATACCGGGGAGCTGTTTTTT.

This clone was picked up a small number of times. CDR3 protein: CSADTNSGNTIYF. The CDR3 nucleotides read TGCAGCGCAGACACAAACTCTGGAAACACCATATATTTT. The rearrangement uses TRBV29-1 and TRBJ1-3; D not certain. Trimming left V 7 bases short and J 0 bases short, with 10 bases between. Germline V gives CDR1 SQVTM, CDR2 ANQGSEA. The CDR3 extends over 13 amino acids.

This clone was seen a few times. V gene TRBV7-9 combines with J gene TRBJ1-1; weak D call: TRBD1 (6 bases). CDR1 is SEHNR, CDR2 FQNEAQ, per germline (reference sequence). V was clipped by 2 bases and J by 3 bases, with 7 bases between them. This CDR3 has 13 residues. CDR3 loop: CASSLSGDTEAFF. The CDR3 nucleotides are TGTGCCAGCAGCTTATCAGGGGACACTGAAGCTTTCTTT.

This chain links TRBV5-1 with TRBJ1-2; D ambiguous. Looked up from germline, CDR1 is SGHRS and CDR2 is YFSETQ. V was shortened by 1 base and J by 6 bases, with 10 bases between the two germline ends. This CDR3 comprises 13 residues. CDR3: CASSLSEGNGYTF. The CDR3 nucleotides read TGCGCCAGCAGCTTGTCGGAGGGTAATGGCTACACCTTC.

This clone was seen a handful of times. The V gene is TRBV30, the J gene TRBJ2-1; TRBD2 agrees at 7 bases. CDR3 length: 17 amino acids. Germline V gene lookup returns CDR1 GTSNPN and CDR2 SVGIG (reference sequence). J lost 8 bases, V lost 3 bases, and 19 bases had no gene match. This CDR3 reads CAWSADKDKWAGDEQFF. The DNA for the CDR3 is TGTGCCTGGAGCGCTGATAAGGACAAGTGGGCGGGGGATGAGCAGTTCTTC.

The table lists this clone with a few counts. The chain combines TRBV29-1 with TRBJ2-5; tentative D call: TRBD1 (5 bases). V lost 7 bases to trimming and J lost 1 base, with 10 bases between them. Germline CDR1 is SQVTM and CDR2 is ANQGSEA. This CDR3 has 12 residues. Here the CDR3 DNA reads TGCAGCGGGGGCAGCGCCCAAGAGACCCAGTACTTC. Its protein product is CSGGSAQETQYF.

V is TRBV6-5 and J is TRBJ1-5; D is perhaps TRBD1 (5 bases). Germline V gene lookup returns CDR1 MNHEY and CDR2 SVGAGI. The CDR3 covers 15 residues. Trimming cost V 5 bases and J 4 bases, with 15 bases left between them. Here the CDR3 DNA reads TGTGCCAGCAGTCGGGACGGTGGAGGGAATCAGCCCCAGCATTTT. Translating gives CASSRDGGGNQPQHF.

The chain employs TRBV5-6 and TRBJ2-2; the D is unclear. Trimming took 4 bases from V and 1 from J, leaving 2 bases between them. Germline loops: CDR1 SGHDT, CDR2 YYEEEE. CDR3 length: 12 residues. DNA of the CDR3: TGTGCCAGCAGCCTGAACACCGGGGAGCTGTTTTTT. It is translated as CASSLNTGELFF.

This chain connects TRBV5-8 to TRBJ2-7; D might be TRBD1 (6 bases). Germline CDR1 and CDR2: SGHTS and YDEGEE. Trimming removed 4 bases at V and 6 bases at J, with 14 bases between. This CDR3 comprises 13 residues. CDR3 DNA sequence: TGTGCCAGCAGCGGGGACAATGGGAGCGAGCAGTACTTC. This encodes CASSGDNGSEQYF.

This clone was counted a single time. J is TRBJ1-3 and V is TRBV19; D uncertain. Between the trimmed V and J ends, which lost 4 bases and 1 base, there was a span of 8 bases. From germline, CDR1 is LNHDA and CDR2 SQIVND (reference sequence). The CDR3 extends over 14 amino acids. DNA of the CDR3: TGTGCCAGTAGTAATTCGGGGTCTGGAAACACCATATATTTT. As protein: CASSNSGSGNTIYF.